These 4 T cell receptor beta chains were all obtained from the same sample, sequenced in a study of shared clonotypes between healthy human individuals. The repertoire was sequenced with immunoSEQ multiplex PCR; TCRdb's copy has only in-frame clones and lacks some. Of millions of clones in the sample, over 85% were seen once. Source material: naive CD4+ T cells sorted from blood. The subset: CD45RA+ positively selected. The receptors derive from a man between 18 and 35 years old in good health.

The chain combines TRBV7-2 with TRBJ2-3; 11 bases line up with TRBD2. Germline loops: CDR1 SGHTA, CDR2 FQGNSA. The V gene end was trimmed by 3 bases and the J gene end by 6 bases; junction bases not matched to a gene: 5. This CDR3 is built from 15 residues. The CDR3 loop reads CASSFTSGSGDTQYF. CDR3 DNA: TGTGCCAGCAGCTTCACTAGCGGGAGCGGGGATACGCAGTATTTT.

V usage is TRBV7-9 and J usage is TRBJ1-4; D may be TRBD1 (5 bases). Germline V lookup: CDR1 SEHNR, CDR2 FQNEAQ (reference sequence). V lost 6 bases and J 5 bases, leaving 13 bases between the germline ends. The CDR3 totals 14 residues. CDR3 nucleotide sequence: TGTGCCAGCAGTGTAGACAGACGAAATGAAAAACTGTTTTTT. Amino acids: CASSVDRRNEKLFF.

V and J are TRBV5-1 and TRBJ2-7; D unclear. This CDR3 region has 15 residues. Between the trimmed V and J ends, which lost 0 bases and 5 bases, there was a span of 15 bases. Germline V lookup: CDR1 SGHRS, CDR2 YFSETQ. As DNA, the CDR3 is TGCGCCAGCAGCTTGGATTCGGCCCCTCTCGACGAGCAGTACTTC. Protein product: CASSLDSAPLDEQYF.

A remark on this clone: Other DNA sequences within the sample encode an identical CDR3. This rearrangement joins TRBV6-6 to TRBJ1-2, with TRBD1 matching 8 bases. The CDR3 is 13 amino acids. Germline V CDR1 and CDR2: MNHNY, SVGAGI (reference sequence). V lost 5 bases to trimming and J lost 4 bases; unmatched junction nucleotides: 3. The CDR3 is CASSGQGLYGYTF. The CDR3 region has the DNA TGTGCCAGCAGTGGACAGGGTCTCTATGGCTACACCTTC.